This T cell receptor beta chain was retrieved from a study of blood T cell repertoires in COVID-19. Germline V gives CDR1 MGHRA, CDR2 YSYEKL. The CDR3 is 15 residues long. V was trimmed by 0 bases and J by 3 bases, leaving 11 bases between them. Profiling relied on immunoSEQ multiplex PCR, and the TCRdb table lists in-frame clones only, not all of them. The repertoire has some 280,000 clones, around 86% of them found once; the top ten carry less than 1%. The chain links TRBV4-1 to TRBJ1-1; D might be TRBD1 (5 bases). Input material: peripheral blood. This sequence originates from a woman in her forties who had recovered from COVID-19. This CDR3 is CASSQESRADTEAFF. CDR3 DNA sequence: TGCGCCAGCAGCCAAGAAAGCAGGGCGGACACTGAAGCTTTCTTT.